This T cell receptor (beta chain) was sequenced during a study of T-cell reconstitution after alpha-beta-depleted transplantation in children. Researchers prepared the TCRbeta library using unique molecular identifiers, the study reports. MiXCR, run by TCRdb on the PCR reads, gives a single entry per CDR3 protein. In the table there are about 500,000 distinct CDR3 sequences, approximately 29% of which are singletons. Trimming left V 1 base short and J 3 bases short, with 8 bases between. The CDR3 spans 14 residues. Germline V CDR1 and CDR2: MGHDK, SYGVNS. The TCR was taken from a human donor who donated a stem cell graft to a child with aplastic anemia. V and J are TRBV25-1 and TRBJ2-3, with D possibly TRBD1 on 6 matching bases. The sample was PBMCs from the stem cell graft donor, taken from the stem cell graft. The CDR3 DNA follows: TGTGCCAGCAGTGAATTTCAGGGGACAGATACGCAGTATTTT. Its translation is CASSEFQGTDTQYF.